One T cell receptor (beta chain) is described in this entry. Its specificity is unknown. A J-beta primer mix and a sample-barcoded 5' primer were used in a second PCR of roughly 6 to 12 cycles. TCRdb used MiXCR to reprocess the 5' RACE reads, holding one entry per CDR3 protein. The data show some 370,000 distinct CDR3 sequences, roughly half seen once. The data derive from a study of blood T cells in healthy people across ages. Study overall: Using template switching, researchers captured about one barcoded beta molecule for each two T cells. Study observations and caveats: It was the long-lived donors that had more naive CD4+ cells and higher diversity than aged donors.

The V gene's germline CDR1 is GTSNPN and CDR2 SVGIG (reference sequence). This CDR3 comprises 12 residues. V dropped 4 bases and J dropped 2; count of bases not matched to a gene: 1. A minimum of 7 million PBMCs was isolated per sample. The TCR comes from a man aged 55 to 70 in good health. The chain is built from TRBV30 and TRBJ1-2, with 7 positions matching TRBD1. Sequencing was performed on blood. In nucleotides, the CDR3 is TGTGCCTGGAAACAGGGGAACTATGGCTACACCTTC. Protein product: CAWKQGNYGYTF. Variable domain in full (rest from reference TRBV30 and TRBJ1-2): SQTIHQWPATLVQPVGSPLSLECTVEGTSNPNLYWYRQAAGRGLQLLFYSVGIGQISSEVPQNLSASRPQDRQFILSSKKLLLSDSGFYLCAWKQGNYGYTFGSGTRLTVV.